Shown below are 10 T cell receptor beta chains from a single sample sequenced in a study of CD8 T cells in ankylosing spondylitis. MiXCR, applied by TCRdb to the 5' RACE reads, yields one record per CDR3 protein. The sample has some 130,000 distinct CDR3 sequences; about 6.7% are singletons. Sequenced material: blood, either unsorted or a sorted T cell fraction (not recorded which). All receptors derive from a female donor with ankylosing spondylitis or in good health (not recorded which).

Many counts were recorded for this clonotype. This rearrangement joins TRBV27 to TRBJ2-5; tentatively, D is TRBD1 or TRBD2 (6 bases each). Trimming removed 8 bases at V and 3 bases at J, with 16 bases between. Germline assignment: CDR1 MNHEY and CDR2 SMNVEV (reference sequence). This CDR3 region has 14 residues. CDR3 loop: CASAIGGREETQYF. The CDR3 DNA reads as TGTGCCAGCGCCATTGGGGGGCGCGAAGAGACCCAGTACTTC.

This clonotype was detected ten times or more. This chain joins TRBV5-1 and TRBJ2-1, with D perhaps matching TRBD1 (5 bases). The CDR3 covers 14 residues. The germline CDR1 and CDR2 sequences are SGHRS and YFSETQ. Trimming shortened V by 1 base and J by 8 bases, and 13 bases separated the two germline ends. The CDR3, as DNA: TGCGCCAGCAGCTTGTCGGCAGGGATGCATGAGCAGTTCTTC. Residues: CASSLSAGMHEQFF. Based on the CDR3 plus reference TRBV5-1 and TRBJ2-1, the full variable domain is KAGVTQTPRYLIKTRGQQVTLSCSPISGHRSVSWYQQTPGQGLQFLFEYFSETQRNKGNFPGRFSGRQFSNSRSEMNVSTLELGDSALYLCASSLSAGMHEQFFGPGTRLTVL.

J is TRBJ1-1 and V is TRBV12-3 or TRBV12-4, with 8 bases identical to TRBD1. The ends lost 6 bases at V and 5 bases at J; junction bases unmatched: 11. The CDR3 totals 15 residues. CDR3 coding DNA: TGTGCCAGCAGAACTATCCAGGGGGCGGGTACTGAAGCTTTCTTT. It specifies CASRTIQGAGTEAFF.

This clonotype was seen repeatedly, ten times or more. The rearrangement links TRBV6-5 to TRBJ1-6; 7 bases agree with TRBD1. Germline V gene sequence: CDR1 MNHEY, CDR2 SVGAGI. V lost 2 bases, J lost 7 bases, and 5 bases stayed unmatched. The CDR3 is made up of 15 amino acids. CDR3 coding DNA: TGTGCCAGCAGTTACGAGGGACAGCTGAATTCACCCCTCCACTTT. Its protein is CASSYEGQLNSPLHF.

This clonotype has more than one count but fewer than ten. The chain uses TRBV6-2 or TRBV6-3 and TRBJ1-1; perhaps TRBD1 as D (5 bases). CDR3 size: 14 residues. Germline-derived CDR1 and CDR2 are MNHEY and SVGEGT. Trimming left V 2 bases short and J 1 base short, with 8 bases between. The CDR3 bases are TGTGCCAGCAGTTACGGGACCACGAACACTGAAGCTTTCTTT. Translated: CASSYGTTNTEAFF.

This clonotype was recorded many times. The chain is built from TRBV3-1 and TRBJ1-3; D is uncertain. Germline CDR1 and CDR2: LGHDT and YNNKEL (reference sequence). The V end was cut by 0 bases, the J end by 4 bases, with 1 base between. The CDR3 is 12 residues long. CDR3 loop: CASSQEGNTIYF. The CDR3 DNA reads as TGTGCCAGCAGCCAAGAGGGAAACACCATATATTTT.

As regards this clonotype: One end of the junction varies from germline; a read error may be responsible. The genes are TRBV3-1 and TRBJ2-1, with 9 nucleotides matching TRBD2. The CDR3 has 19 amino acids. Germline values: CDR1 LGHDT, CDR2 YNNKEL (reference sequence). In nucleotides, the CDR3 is TGTGCCAGCTGCCAGCAGCCCCCTTTGGCGGGGGGGCCTCGCAATGAGCAGTTCTTC. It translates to CASCQQPPLAGGPRNEQFF.

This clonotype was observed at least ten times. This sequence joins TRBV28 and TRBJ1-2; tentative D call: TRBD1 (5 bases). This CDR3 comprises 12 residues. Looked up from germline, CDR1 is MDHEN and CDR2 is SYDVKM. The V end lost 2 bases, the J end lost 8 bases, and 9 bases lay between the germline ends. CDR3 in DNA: TGTGCCAGCAGTTTAAGGGGTTGGGGCTACACCTTC. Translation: CASSLRGWGYTF.

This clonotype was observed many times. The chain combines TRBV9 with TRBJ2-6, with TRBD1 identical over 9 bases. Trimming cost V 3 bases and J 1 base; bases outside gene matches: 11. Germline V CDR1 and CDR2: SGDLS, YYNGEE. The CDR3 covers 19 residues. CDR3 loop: CASSALGGQGRSGANVLTF. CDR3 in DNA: TGTGCCAGCAGCGCCTTAGGGGGACAGGGTAGATCTGGGGCCAACGTCCTGACTTTC.

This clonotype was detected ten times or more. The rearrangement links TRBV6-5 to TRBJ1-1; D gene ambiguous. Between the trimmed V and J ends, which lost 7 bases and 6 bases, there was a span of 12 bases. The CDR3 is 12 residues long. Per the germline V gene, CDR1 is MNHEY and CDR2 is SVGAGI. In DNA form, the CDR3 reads TGTGCCAGCACCAACGGGAGGTCTGAAGCTTTCTTT. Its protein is CASTNGRSEAFF.